A selection of T cell receptor beta chains follows, all from one sample in a study of vaccination effects on CD4 cells after COVID-19. Measured with immunoSEQ multiplex PCR; TCRdb has only the in-frame clones, and not every one. Of about 45,000 clones in the sample, about 70% were seen once. These receptors' antigens are unknown. The source material was CD4+ T cells from PBMCs cultured without peptide, sampled after COVID-19 vaccination. The receptors derive from a human donor who received a COVID-19 vaccine. CDR3s include the opening cysteine and the closing phenylalanine or tryptophan. A D gene is named only where the DNA matches it firmly. Rows give clone size only sometimes, using once, few, many, or a class for an expanded clone.

J | V | size | D | DNA | CDR3
TRBJ2-7 | TRBV4-1 | few | . | TGCGCCAGCAGCCAAGTATTCGGTCAACGATCTCTACACGAGCAGTACTTC | CASSQVFGQRSLHEQYF
TRBJ1-3 | TRBV5-1 | . | . | TGCGCCAGCAGCGGCAACTCTGGAAACACCATATATTTT | CASSGNSGNTIYF
TRBJ1-2 | TRBV6-1 | . | . | TGTGCCAGCAGTGAATTGGGGTTAGGCTACACCTTC | CASSELGLGYTF
TRBJ2-2 | TRBV11-2 | . | TRBD1 | TGTGCCAGCAGATATCCATACACAGGGGTCGGCGGGGAGCTGTTTTTT | CASRYPYTGVGGELFF
TRBJ2-5 | TRBV12-5 | . | . | TGTGCTAGTGGTTTGGTTGTAGAGACCCAGTACTTC | CASGLVVETQYF
TRBJ1-3 | TRBV4-2 | few | TRBD1 | TGTGCCAGCAGCCAAGATATTTCAGGGGGCTCTGGAAACACCATATATTTT | CASSQDISGGSGNTIYF
TRBJ2-1 | TRBV27 | . | TRBD1 | TGTGCCAGCAGTCGACAGGGGGTCTCCTACAATGAGCAGTTCTTC | CASSRQGVSYNEQFF
TRBJ2-7 | TRBV21-1 | . | . | TGTGCCAGCAGCGTTAATCGTGGATACGAGCAGTACTTC | CASSVNRGYEQYF
TRBJ2-1 | TRBV7-8 | . | TRBD2 | TGTGCCAGCAGCTTAGTCGCGGGGGGTAACAATGAGCAGTTCTTC | CASSLVAGGNNEQFF
TRBJ1-2 | TRBV3-1/TRBV3-2 | . | . | TGTGCCAGCAGCCAAGACTTTAGACCGAAATCCTATGGCTACACCTTC | CASSQDFRPKSYGYTF
TRBJ1-6 | TRBV30 | few | . | TGTGCCTGGATCGGCAGGAGCTCCTATAATTCACCCCTCCACTTT | CAWIGRSSYNSPLHF
TRBJ1-6 | TRBV19 | . | . | TGTGCCAGTAGTATCCTGCAGGCATATAATTCACCCCTCCACTTT | CASSILQAYNSPLHF
TRBJ2-1 | TRBV6-6 | . | TRBD1 | TGTGCCAGCAGGCGACAGGGGGACAGCAATGAGCAGTTCTTC | CASRRQGDSNEQFF
TRBJ2-3 | TRBV5-1 | once | TRBD2 | TGCGCCAGCAGCTTAGGGACTAGCGGGAGTTTGCTCACAGATACGCAGTATTTT | CASSLGTSGSLLTDTQYF
TRBJ2-3 | TRBV7-6 | once | . | TGTGCCAGCAGCCCCTCCCCGGGAGTGCAAGATACGCAGTATTTT | CASSPSPGVQDTQYF
TRBJ2-1 | TRBV6-6 | . | . | TGTGCCAGCAGTTACGAGGCGGGGTCCTACAATGAGCAGTTCTTC | CASSYEAGSYNEQFF
TRBJ1-6 | TRBV2 | few | . | TGTGCCAGCAGTGAGTGGTTGAGCTCCTATAATTCACCCCTCCACTTT | CASSEWLSSYNSPLHF
TRBJ2-7 | TRBV3-1/TRBV3-2 | . | TRBD2 | TGTGCCAGCAGCCAAGTCAGAGCGGGAGGGGGCTACGAGCAGTACTTC | CASSQVRAGGGYEQYF
TRBJ2-4 | TRBV6-5 | . | TRBD2 | TGTGCCAGCAGTTCTACTAGCGCAAGGGACATTCAGTACTTC | CASSSTSARDIQYF
TRBJ2-1 | TRBV11-3 | . | . | TGTGCCAGCAGCTTAGCCCCGGGAGAGGGGCAGTTCTTC | CASSLAPGEGQFF
TRBJ2-7 | TRBV25-1 | once | TRBD1 | TGTGCCAGCAGTTCCCCCCGGGACAGGGGAACGTACGAGCAGTACTTC | CASSSPRDRGTYEQYF
TRBJ2-3 | TRBV4-2 | few | . | TGTGCCAGCAGCCACGGACCACCTTCTAGGCCTAGCACAGATACGCAGTATTTT | CASSHGPPSRPSTDTQYF
TRBJ2-7 | TRBV29-1 | . | TRBD1 | TGCAGCGTTGAAGGGACAGGTAGAAACGAGCAGTACTTC | CSVEGTGRNEQYF
TRBJ1-1 | TRBV5-1 | . | TRBD1 | TGCGCCAGCAGCTTGGCCGGACAGGCCGCAACTGAAGCTTTCTTT | CASSLAGQAATEAFF
TRBJ2-1 | TRBV6-2/TRBV6-3 | . | TRBD1 | TGTGCCAGCAGTAGGACAGGGGACAATGAGCAGTTCTTC | CASSRTGDNEQFF
TRBJ1-2 | TRBV4-1 | . | TRBD1 | TGCGCCAGCAGCCAAGCTTCGAGAACAGGGGGAGGATATGGCTACACCTTC | CASSQASRTGGGYGYTF
TRBJ2-1 | TRBV11-3 | . | . | TGTGCCAGCAGCTTACGCTACAATGAGCAGTTCTTC | CASSLRYNEQFF
TRBJ1-2 | TRBV5-5 | . | . | TGTGCCAGCAGCGCAGCAGGGACCTATGGCTACACCTTC | CASSAAGTYGYTF
TRBJ2-2 | TRBV12-5 | medium-sized | . | TGTGCTAGTGGTTGGTTGCGCGGGGAGCTGTTTTTT | CASGWLRGELFF
TRBJ2-1 | TRBV3-1/TRBV3-2 | . | TRBD2 | TGTGCCAGCAGCCAAGGGGTGGGACTAGCGGGAGTCAATGAGCAGTTCTTC | CASSQGVGLAGVNEQFF
TRBJ2-7 | TRBV6-5 | few | . | TGTGCCACGCGGTGGGACTTGGCCTCCTACGAGCAGTACTTC | CATRWDLASYEQYF
TRBJ1-1 | TRBV2 | . | . | TGTGCCAGCCGTAAGGACAACATACCTAACACTGAAGCTTTCTTT | CASRKDNIPNTEAFF
TRBJ2-1 | TRBV19 | . | . | TGTGCCAGTAGTACCCCTGGGGGTGCTCGCAATGAGCAGTTCTTC | CASSTPGGARNEQFF
TRBJ2-2 | TRBV6-5 | few | TRBD1 | TGTGCCAGCAGTTCTGGACAGGGGGGATCCGGGGAGCTGTTTTTT | CASSSGQGGSGELFF
TRBJ2-7 | TRBV4-1 | . | TRBD1 | TGCGCCAGCAGCCTACAGACAGGGTACGAGCAGTACTTC | CASSLQTGYEQYF
TRBJ2-1 | TRBV7-9 | . | TRBD1 | TGTGCCAGCAGCCAGGGGGCCTACAATGAGCAGTTCTTC | CASSQGAYNEQFF
TRBJ1-1 | TRBV6-5 | . | . | TGTGCCAGCAGGCCCCGGACCGACACTGAAGCTTTCTTT | CASRPRTDTEAFF
TRBJ1-1 | TRBV2 | . | . | TGTGCCAGCAGTGTTCTAGAGGGGGAGAACACTGAAGCTTTCTTT | CASSVLEGENTEAFF
TRBJ2-5 | TRBV5-1 | . | . | TGCGCCAGCAGCTTGAGCGCTCGCGGGGAACACGAGACCCAGTACTTC | CASSLSARGEHETQYF
TRBJ1-1 | TRBV6-6 | few | . | TGTGCCAGCAGGAAAGGGGAGAACACTGAAGCTTTCTTT | CASRKGENTEAFF
TRBJ2-5 | TRBV5-1 | . | TRBD1 | TGCGCCAGCAGCGCCGGGACAGGCATTCTGTACCAAGAGACCCAGTACTTC | CASSAGTGILYQETQYF
TRBJ1-5 | TRBV21-1 | once | . | TGTGCCAGCAGCAACGCGGGGATCGGCAATCAGCCCCAGCATTTT | CASSNAGIGNQPQHF
TRBJ2-7 | TRBV5-8 | few | . | TGTGCCAGCAGCGTCAGCTCCTACGAGCAGTACTTC | CASSVSSYEQYF
TRBJ1-5 | TRBV4-2 | . | . | TGTGCCAGCAGCCAAGGGCGGGGTAGCAATCAGCCCCAGCATTTT | CASSQGRGSNQPQHF
TRBJ2-5 | TRBV3-1/TRBV3-2 | . | . | TGTGCCAGCAGCCAACCGAGTAGAGAGACCCAGTACTTC | CASSQPSRETQYF
TRBJ2-7 | TRBV7-9 | . | TRBD2 | TGTGCCAGCAGCTTATCCACTAGCGGGGCCTACGAGCAGTACTTC | CASSLSTSGAYEQYF
TRBJ2-5 | TRBV6-5 | . | TRBD2 | TGTGCCAGCAGTCCGCTAGCGGGGGGAGGAGAGACCCAGTACTTC | CASSPLAGGGETQYF
TRBJ2-5 | TRBV10-3 | . | . | TGTGCCATCAGTATTGGGGGGGCCCAAGAGACCCAGTACTTC | CAISIGGAQETQYF
TRBJ1-6 | TRBV7-2 | . | TRBD1 | TGTGCCAGCAGCGATCGGACAGGGGATCACTCACCCCTCCACTTT | CASSDRTGDHSPLHF
TRBJ1-3 | TRBV30 | once | . | TGTGCCTGGAGTGTAGTAAACCCAAGCTCTGGAAACACCATATATTTT | CAWSVVNPSSGNTIYF
TRBJ2-6 | TRBV19 | few | . | TGTGCCAGTAGTATAGATGCCTCTGGGGCCAACGTCCTGACTTTC | CASSIDASGANVLTF
TRBJ1-3 | TRBV3-1/TRBV3-2 | . | . | TGTGCCAGCAGCCAAGTTAACTTTTACTCTGGAAACACCATATATTTT | CASSQVNFYSGNTIYF